These T cell receptor beta chains were read from a single sample in a study of shared clonotypes between healthy human individuals. Generated by immunoSEQ multiplex PCR, the TCRdb table keeps only in-frame clones and is missing some. The table lists roughly 320,000 clones, more than 75% of them singletons. The sample consisted of memory CD8+ T cells sorted from blood. The receptors were gathered from a man younger than 30 in good health. Each CDR3 is given with its conserved first and last residue. D genes are given only for firm matches. Only part of the rows carry a size: once, few, many, or a class if the clone is expanded.

>TRBV2|.|.|TRBJ2-7
CASRLLVGNYEQYF
TGTGCCAGCAGATTACTAGTAGGCAACTACGAGCAGTACTTC
>TRBV7-9|.|.|TRBJ2-7
CASSLPDNSYEQYF
TGTGCCAGCAGCTTGCCCGACAACTCCTACGAGCAGTACTTC
>TRBV7-9|.|TRBD2|TRBJ2-1
CASSPPFVGGNNEQFF
TGTGCCAGCAGCCCCCCGTTCGTGGGGGGGAACAATGAGCAGTTCTTC
>TRBV7-9|.|TRBD1|TRBJ1-3
CASSYTGGDGNTIYF
TGTGCCAGCAGCTACACAGGGGGGGACGGAAACACCATATATTTT
>TRBV6-5|.|.|TRBJ1-6
CASSYSHRSDNSPLHF
TGTGCCAGCAGTTACTCTCATCGATCCGATAATTCACCCCTCCACTTT
>TRBV5-1|.|.|TRBJ1-2
CASSLAPDYGYTF
TGCGCCAGCAGCTTGGCACCGGACTATGGCTACACCTTC
>TRBV7-2|.|.|TRBJ2-1
CASSSSLPNEQFF
TGTGCCAGCAGCTCCAGCCTTCCCAATGAGCAGTTCTTC
>TRBV4-3|.|TRBD1|TRBJ1-1
CASSDQGGPYEAFF
TGCGCCAGCAGCGATCAAGGGGGCCCCTACGAAGCTTTCTTT
>TRBV28|.|TRBD1|TRBJ2-5
CASSTPRQGAQETQYF
TGTGCCAGCAGCACACCTAGACAGGGGGCACAGGAGACCCAGTACTTC
>TRBV27|.|.|TRBJ2-7
CASSAGTGYYEQYF
TGTGCCAGCAGCGCCGGGACGGGCTACTACGAGCAGTACTTC
>TRBV4-3|few|.|TRBJ2-7
CASSQRGTHQPEYF
TGCGCCAGCAGCCAACGCGGGACTCACCAACCCGAGTACTTC
>TRBV27|.|.|TRBJ2-5
CASSLVDGQETQYF
TGTGCCAGCAGTCTAGTCGACGGACAAGAGACCCAGTACTTC
>TRBV7-7|once|.|TRBJ2-5
CASSLGQATFLLQETQYF
TGTGCTAGCAGCTTAGGCCAGGCCACCTTTTTACTCCAAGAGACCCAGTACTTC
>TRBV5-4|.|.|TRBJ1-1
CASRDTDLNTEAFF
TGTGCCAGCCGGGACACCGACCTTAACACTGAAGCTTTCTTT
>TRBV13|.|.|TRBJ2-3
CASSPYGTDTQYF
TGTGCCAGCAGCCCATATGGCACAGATACGCAGTATTTT
>TRBV6-6|.|.|TRBJ2-1
CASISPGFQEGNEQFF
TGTGCCAGCATTTCCCCGGGTTTCCAGGAAGGCAATGAGCAGTTCTTC
>TRBV9|.|TRBD2|TRBJ2-3
CASSVVAGSDTQYF
TGTGCCAGCAGCGTAGTAGCGGGATCAGATACGCAGTATTTT
>TRBV7-9|.|.|TRBJ2-7
CASSSPDLAYEQYF
TGTGCCAGCAGCTCCCCGGACTTAGCCTACGAGCAGTACTTC